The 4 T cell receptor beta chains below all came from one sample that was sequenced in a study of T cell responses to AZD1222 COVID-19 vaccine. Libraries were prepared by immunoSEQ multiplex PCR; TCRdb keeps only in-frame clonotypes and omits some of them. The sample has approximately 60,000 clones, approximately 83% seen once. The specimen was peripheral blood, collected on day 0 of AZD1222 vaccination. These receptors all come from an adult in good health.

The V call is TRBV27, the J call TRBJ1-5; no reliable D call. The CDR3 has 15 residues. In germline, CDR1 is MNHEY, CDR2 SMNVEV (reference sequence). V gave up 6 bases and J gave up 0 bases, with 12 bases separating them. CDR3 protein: CASSLHSSSNQPQHF. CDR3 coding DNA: TGTGCCAGCAGCTTACACTCAAGTAGCAATCAGCCCCAGCATTTT.

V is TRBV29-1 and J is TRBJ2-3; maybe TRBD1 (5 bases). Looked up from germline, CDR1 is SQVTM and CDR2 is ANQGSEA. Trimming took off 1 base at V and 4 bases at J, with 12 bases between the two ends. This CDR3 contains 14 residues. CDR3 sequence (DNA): TGCAGCGTTGAAGGGGGCTGGCACGCAGATACGCAGTATTTT. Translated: CSVEGGWHADTQYF.

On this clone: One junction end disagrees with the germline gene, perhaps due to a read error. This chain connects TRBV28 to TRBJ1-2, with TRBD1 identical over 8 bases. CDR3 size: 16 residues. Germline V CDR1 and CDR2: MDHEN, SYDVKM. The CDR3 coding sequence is TGTGCCAGCAACTCCGGGGAGGGCAGGGGGCTTCCCCTCCGCTCCTTC. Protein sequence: CASNSGEGRGLPLRSF.

CDR3 sequence: CASSIGWGGDEQFF. The CDR3 bases are TGTGCCAGTAGTATCGGTTGGGGAGGGGATGAGCAGTTCTTC. The V and J genes are TRBV19 and TRBJ2-1; 7 bases agree with TRBD2. This CDR3 is built from 14 residues. J was trimmed by 8 bases and V by 3 bases; bases with no gene match: 7. The germline V gene encodes CDR1 LNHDA and CDR2 SQIVND (reference sequence).